The rows below give T cell receptor beta chains drawn from one sample of a study of cytomegalovirus exposure and HLA in healthy donors. Sequencing was performed with immunoSEQ multiplex PCR; in TCRdb, only in-frame clones are kept and a portion is missing. The table includes some 57,000 clones, approximately 52% detected once. The sample was PBMCs. The receptors derive from a human donor in good health. Each CDR3 is given with its conserved first and last residue. The D gene is left open where the match is weak. Clone size is shown for a subset of rows, as once, few, many or a class of expanded clone.

d_call | j_call | clone_size | v_call | cdr3_nt | cdr3_aa
TRBD2 | TRBJ2-7 | NA | TRBV29-1 | TGCAGCGTTTCCTCGGGGGGGGTGTGGGAGCGGGGGGTTCGCGTGCAGTACTTC | CSVSSGGVWERGVRVQYF
TRBD1 | TRBJ2-2 | NA | TRBV10-1 | TGCGCCAGCAGCCGGGGACAGGGCATTCGAGCCGGGGAGCTGTTTTTT | CASSRGQGIRAGELFF
TRBD2 | TRBJ2-7 | NA | TRBV10-3 | TGTGCCATCAGGGGCACGGGGGAGGGATCCTACGAGCAGTACTTC | CAIRGTGEGSYEQYF
TRBD2 | TRBJ2-7 | NA | TRBV4-1 | TGCGCCAGCAGCCAAGTTACTAGCGGTACCTACGAGCAGTACTTC | CASSQVTSGTYEQYF
NA | TRBJ2-1 | NA | TRBV2 | TGTGCCAGCAGTCGGGAATCCTACAATGAGCAGTTCTTC | CASSRESYNEQFF
NA | TRBJ1-2 | few | TRBV11-2 | TGTGCCAGCAGAAGCTTGTTAGGGCGAAGAGGAGGTGGCTACACCTTC | CASRSLLGRRGGGYTF
NA | TRBJ1-2 | NA | TRBV21-1 | TGTGCCAGCAGCCCCGACAGGGCCCCCCACTATGGCTACACCTTC | CASSPDRAPHYGYTF
NA | TRBJ1-2 | NA | TRBV7-9 | TGTGCCAGCAGCTTTAGCGTTAGCTATGGCTACACCTTC | CASSFSVSYGYTF
TRBD1 | TRBJ2-7 | NA | TRBV20-1 | TGCAGTGCGGGGACAGCCTACGAGCAGTACTTC | CSAGTAYEQYF
NA | TRBJ2-1 | NA | TRBV7-9 | TGTTCCAGCAGCCCTCGGGACACAGGCTCCTACAATGAGCAGTTCTTC | CSSSPRDTGSYNEQFF
NA | TRBJ1-3 | NA | TRBV9 | TGTGCCAGCAGCGTGGGGCCCCCCTCTGGAAACACCATATATTTT | CASSVGPPSGNTIYF
TRBD1 | TRBJ2-7 | NA | TRBV4-3 | TGCGCCAGCAGCCAAGATGCCGGGACAGGAGACTACGAGCAGTACTTC | CASSQDAGTGDYEQYF
NA | TRBJ1-3 | few | TRBV19 | TGTGCCAGTGAACGGGGGGTTGGAAACACCATATATTTT | CASERGVGNTIYF
TRBD1 | TRBJ2-5 | NA | TRBV6-6 | TGTGCCAGCAGTTACCCGCCCGGGACAGTCCAAGAGACCCAGTACTTC | CASSYPPGTVQETQYF
NA | TRBJ1-4 | NA | TRBV30 | TGTGCCTGGAGTGAGAGTGATAATGAAAAACTGTTTTTT | CAWSESDNEKLFF
NA | TRBJ1-5 | NA | TRBV5-4 | TGTGCCAGCAGCTTGGGGGGGCGCAATCAGCCCCAGCATTTT | CASSLGGRNQPQHF
NA | TRBJ1-3 | NA | TRBV19 | TGTGCCAGTAGTATCGCCGGGTCCTCTGGAAACACCATATATTTT | CASSIAGSSGNTIYF
TRBD1 | TRBJ2-5 | NA | TRBV11-2 | TGTGCCAGCAGCCATAGACAGGGATGGCAAGAGACCCAGTACTTC | CASSHRQGWQETQYF
TRBD2 | TRBJ2-6 | NA | TRBV19 | TGTGCCAGTAGTATTCTCCTTGGGGGGGGGAAAGGGGCCAACGTCCTGCCTTTC | CASSILLGGGKGANVLPF
NA | TRBJ2-1 | NA | TRBV4-1 | TGCGCCAGCAGCCAAGATAACCGTCAACTCTACAATGAGCAGTTCTTC | CASSQDNRQLYNEQFF
NA | TRBJ2-1 | NA | TRBV7-8 | TGTGCCAGCACCCCGAGGAGGTTGACGCACAATGAGCAGTTCTTC | CASTPRRLTHNEQFF
TRBD1 | TRBJ1-1 | NA | TRBV18 | TGTGCCAGCTCACCAAGGGGACAGGGGGCGTCGGGCACTGAAGCTTTCTTT | CASSPRGQGASGTEAFF
NA | TRBJ2-2 | NA | TRBV5-4 | TGTGCCAGCAACCAAGACACAGTCGGGGAGCTGTTTTTT | CASNQDTVGELFF
NA | TRBJ1-1 | NA | TRBV7-9 | TGTGCCAGCAGCCCTAAAGACAGGATAGGAACTGAAGCTTTCTTT | CASSPKDRIGTEAFF
NA | TRBJ2-2 | NA | TRBV9 | TGTGCCAGCAGCGTATATTCCGGGACCGGGGAGCTGTTTTTT | CASSVYSGTGELFF
TRBD2 | TRBJ2-3 | NA | TRBV2 | TGTGCCAGCAGTGACGTGGGACTAGAACGCGAGCAGTATTTT | CASSDVGLEREQYF
NA | TRBJ1-1 | NA | TRBV29-1 | TGCAGCGTTTTAACAAATGAAGCTTTCTTT | CSVLTNEAFF
NA | TRBJ1-5 | NA | TRBV9 | TGTGCCAGCAGCGTACTGGCAGGGGATCAGCCCCAGCATTTT | CASSVLAGDQPQHF
TRBD2 | TRBJ2-3 | NA | TRBV27 | TGTGCCAGCAGTAAGACTAGCGGGGGGGCGTTAAATACGCAGTATTTT | CASSKTSGGALNTQYF
NA | TRBJ1-5 | few | TRBV7-8 | TGTGCCAGCACTCAAAGCAGGGGCCGAAATCAGCCCCAGCATTTT | CASTQSRGRNQPQHF
NA | TRBJ1-2 | few | TRBV4-3 | TGCGCCAGCAGCCAAGATCGACAACCCCATCGAGGCTACACCTTC | CASSQDRQPHRGYTF
NA | TRBJ2-1 | NA | TRBV7-9 | TGTGCCAGCAGCTTTGGGGGGGCAGGGTCCTACAATGAGCAGTTCTTC | CASSFGGAGSYNEQFF
NA | TRBJ2-5 | NA | TRBV30 | TGTGCCTGGAGGCGATTAAGTGGAGAGACCCAGTACTTC | CAWRRLSGETQYF
TRBD1 | TRBJ1-1 | NA | TRBV29-1 | TGCAGCGTTGAAGGGAAGACAGGGTTGAACACTGAAGCTTTCTTT | CSVEGKTGLNTEAFF
NA | TRBJ2-3 | NA | TRBV4-3 | TGCGCCAGCAGCCAAGATAGGGGGGGGCTCGGCACAGATACGCAGTATTTT | CASSQDRGGLGTDTQYF
NA | TRBJ2-1 | NA | TRBV6-1 | TGTGCCAGCAGGCGATGGGGGGTTTCCTACAATGAGCAGTTCTTC | CASRRWGVSYNEQFF
TRBD1 | TRBJ2-7 | few | TRBV5-6 | TGTGCCAGCAGCCGGGGACAGTACCTCTACGAGCAGTACTTC | CASSRGQYLYEQYF
NA | TRBJ2-1 | NA | TRBV6-4 | TGTGCCAGCAGTGAGACTAGCTACAATGAGCAGTTCTTC | CASSETSYNEQFF
NA | TRBJ2-7 | NA | TRBV19 | TGTGCCAGTAGTATTAGTACAGGGACCTACGAGCAGTACTTC | CASSISTGTYEQYF
NA | TRBJ2-7 | NA | TRBV29-1 | TGCAGCGTTGGAAAGAGGGAGTACGAGCAGTACTTC | CSVGKREYEQYF
NA | TRBJ2-7 | NA | TRBV5-1 | TGCGCCAGCAGCTTGGCCTTTACGGGCAGGGGCTACGAGCAGTACTTC | CASSLAFTGRGYEQYF
NA | TRBJ2-3 | NA | TRBV30 | TGTGCCTGGGGGGCGGGGACCACAGATACGCAGTATTTT | CAWGAGTTDTQYF
NA | TRBJ2-7 | NA | TRBV4-1 | TGCGCCAGCAGCCAAGAACAAACCTCCTACGAGCAGTACTTC | CASSQEQTSYEQYF
NA | TRBJ1-6 | NA | TRBV6-5 | TGTGCCAGCAGTTACTCAGCACAGGCCAATTCACCCCTCCACTTT | CASSYSAQANSPLHF
TRBD2 | TRBJ2-1 | few | TRBV7-9 | TGTTCCAGCAGCTTATCGGTAGCGGGGGGGGCGAATGAGCAGTTCTTC | CSSSLSVAGGANEQFF
TRBD1 | TRBJ1-6 | NA | TRBV9 | TGTGCCAGCAGCGTAGATTTGGGACAGGGCAAATCACCCCTCCACTTT | CASSVDLGQGKSPLHF
NA | TRBJ1-3 | few | TRBV28 | TGTGCCAGCACCCTCCGGAGCTCTGGAAACACCATATATTTT | CASTLRSSGNTIYF
NA | TRBJ1-2 | NA | TRBV7-9 | TGTGCCAGCAGCTCGCGGGAGGGTGGCTACACCTTC | CASSSREGGYTF
NA | TRBJ1-2 | few | TRBV7-2 | TGTGCCAGCAGCTTAAACGCGGGGGCGCGGGGCTACACCTTC | CASSLNAGARGYTF
TRBD1 | TRBJ1-2 | NA | TRBV18 | TGTGCCAGCTCACCATCCGGGACAGGGGCTAACTATGGCTACACCTTC | CASSPSGTGANYGYTF
NA | TRBJ2-7 | NA | TRBV2 | TGTGCCAGCAAAATAGTGCCGAGCTCCTACGAGCAGTACTTC | CASKIVPSSYEQYF
TRBD2 | TRBJ2-3 | few | TRBV7-9 | TGTGCCAGCAGCTTACCCTATCGACTAGCGGGGTTAACAGATACGCAGTATTTT | CASSLPYRLAGLTDTQYF